These T cell receptor beta chains were read from a single sample in a study of shared clonotypes between healthy human individuals. The method was immunoSEQ multiplex PCR; TCRdb's version includes in-frame clones alone and lacks a portion of them. The sample includes 2 million to 2.5 million clones, roughly 93% of them seen just once. The sample consisted of naive CD4+ T cells from PBMCs. These receptors were obtained from a man aged 18 to 29 in good health. Some clones in this sample may be carry-over from other donors' samples. The CDR3 runs from the conserved cysteine through the conserved F or W. The D gene is left open where the match is weak. A clone size is listed for some rows: how often the clone was seen (once, few, many), or a class if it is expanded.

>TRBJ1-2|-|TRBV28|-
CASSLLINYGYTF
TGTGCCAGCAGTTTACTCATTAACTATGGCTACACCTTC
>TRBJ2-7|-|TRBV7-2|-
CASTLPPPGSPYEQYF
TGTGCCAGCACCCTACCCCCACCAGGGTCGCCCTACGAGCAGTACTTC
>TRBJ2-4|-|TRBV28|-
CASSPPGGAKNIQYF
TGTGCCAGCAGTCCGCCTGGAGGGGCCAAAAACATTCAGTACTTC
>TRBJ2-2|TRBD2|TRBV2|once
CASGRPSGRAGELFF
TGTGCCAGCGGGAGACCTAGCGGGAGGGCCGGGGAGCTGTTTTTT
>TRBJ2-1|-|TRBV29-1|-
CSVLRDSYNEQFF
TGCAGCGTATTGAGGGACTCCTACAATGAGCAGTTCTTC
>TRBJ1-1|-|TRBV7-9|-
CASSLGGWGGTEAFF
TGTGCCAGCAGCCTCGGGGGTTGGGGAGGCACTGAAGCTTTCTTT
>TRBJ2-2|-|TRBV5-6|-
CASSPGGRVVTGELFF
TGTGCCAGCAGCCCTGGGGGCAGGGTTGTTACCGGGGAGCTGTTTTTT
>TRBJ2-6|TRBD2|TRBV10-3|-
CAISDPSGLLSGANVLTF
TGTGCCATCAGTGACCCTAGCGGGTTACTCTCTGGGGCCAACGTCCTGACTTTC
>TRBJ2-3|TRBD2|TRBV11-2|-
CASSRGGTTDTQYF
TGTGCCAGCAGCCGGGGGGGGACCACAGATACGCAGTATTTT
>TRBJ1-4|-|TRBV7-2|-
CASSFLAGANEKLFF
TGTGCCAGCAGCTTTCTCGCTGGTGCTAATGAAAAACTGTTTTTT
>TRBJ1-1|-|TRBV7-2|few
CASSLHGTRLLEAFF
TGTGCCAGCAGCCTACACGGGACCCGCCTTCTTGAAGCTTTCTTT
>TRBJ1-5|-|TRBV25-1|-
CASNWGNQPQHF
TGTGCCAGCAACTGGGGCAATCAGCCCCAGCATTTT
>TRBJ2-7|-|TRBV27|-
CASSPRDSSSYEQYF
TGTGCCAGCAGTCCGCGGGACAGTTCATCCTACGAGCAGTACTTC
>TRBJ2-3|TRBD1|TRBV11-2|-
CASSLRQGASTDTQYF
TGTGCCAGCAGCCTTAGACAGGGGGCTAGCACAGATACGCAGTATTTT
>TRBJ2-7|TRBD2|TRBV14|few
CASSQGLAGSYEQYF
TGTGCCAGCAGCCAAGGACTAGCGGGTTCCTACGAGCAGTACTTC
>TRBJ1-2|-|TRBV10-3|-
CAISESWVGYTF
TGTGCCATCAGTGAGTCGTGGGTCGGCTACACCTTC
>TRBJ2-3|TRBD1|TRBV7-8|-
CASSPLRGQGKDTQYF
TGTGCCAGCAGTCCATTGAGGGGACAGGGGAAAGATACGCAGTATTTT
>TRBJ1-2|-|TRBV6-5|-
CASSPRQAPAYGYTF
TGTGCCAGCAGTCCACGACAGGCACCCGCCTATGGCTACACCTTC
>TRBJ2-7|TRBD1|TRBV6-5|-
CASSYGGQGHEQYF
TGTGCCAGCAGTTACGGAGGACAGGGCCACGAGCAGTACTTC
>TRBJ1-5|-|TRBV19|-
CASRLRVGDQPQHF
TGTGCCAGTAGGTTGCGGGTCGGGGATCAGCCCCAGCATTTT
>TRBJ2-4|-|TRBV6-1|-
CAISELAGRGNIQYF
TGTGCCATCAGTGAATTGGCAGGGCGAGGGAACATTCAGTACTTC
>TRBJ2-7|-|TRBV5-1|-
CASSLTGPQYEQYF
TGCGCCAGCAGCTTGACGGGACCGCAGTACGAGCAGTACTTC
>TRBJ2-7|-|TRBV4-1|-
CASSQPGRTPLSYEQYF
TGCGCCAGCAGCCAACCAGGCCGGACTCCCCTCTCCTACGAGCAGTACTTC
>TRBJ1-5|-|TRBV28|-
CASSTVTDRYSNQPQHF
TGTGCCAGCAGTACCGTCACCGACAGGTATAGCAATCAGCCCCAGCATTTT
>TRBJ1-5|-|TRBV20-1|few
CSASPSGFQHF
TGCAGTGCTAGTCCTTCCGGATTCCAGCATTTT
>TRBJ1-4|-|TRBV2|-
CASRADQNNEKLFF
TGTGCCAGCAGGGCCGACCAGAATAACGAAAAACTGTTTTTT
>TRBJ2-7|-|TRBV20-1|once
CSAYKTYEQYF
TGCAGTGCCTACAAAACCTACGAGCAGTACTTC
>TRBJ2-3|-|TRBV6-5|-
CASSYQSGVSTDTQYF
TGTGCCAGCAGTTACCAGAGCGGAGTTAGCACAGATACGCAGTATTTT
>TRBJ2-5|-|TRBV18|-
CASSSRAGRETQYF
TGTGCCAGCTCATCACGTGCGGGGCGGGAGACCCAGTACTTC
>TRBJ2-5|-|TRBV28|-
CASSLLSLGWQETQYF
TGTGCCAGCAGTTTATTGTCCCTCGGGTGGCAAGAGACCCAGTACTTC
>TRBJ1-2|TRBD1|TRBV28|-
CASSYYRGINYGYTF
TGTGCCAGCAGCTATTACAGGGGAATTAACTATGGCTACACCTTC
>TRBJ1-1|-|TRBV4-2|-
CASSQQRGRAGQYMNTEAFF
TGTGCCAGCAGCCAACAAAGGGGTCGGGCAGGGCAATACATGAACACTGAAGCTTTCTTT
>TRBJ1-1|TRBD1|TRBV7-9|once
CASSLAGGGWTEAFF
TGTGCCAGCAGCTTAGCTGGAGGGGGCTGGACTGAAGCTTTCTTT
>TRBJ1-1|-|TRBV6-6|-
CASSTPGGTEAFF
TGTGCCAGCAGTACCCCGGGGGGCACTGAAGCTTTCTTT
>TRBJ1-4|-|TRBV9|-
CASSVAGASEKLFF
TGTGCCAGCAGCGTAGCGGGGGCATCTGAAAAACTGTTTTTT
>TRBJ1-1|-|TRBV6-1|once
CAGSRNTEAFF
TGTGCCGGATCGAGGAACACTGAAGCTTTCTTT
>TRBJ2-7|-|TRBV5-1|-
CASSFQSGDEQYF
TGCGCCAGCAGCTTTCAGTCCGGGGACGAGCAGTACTTC
>TRBJ2-5|-|TRBV18|-
CASSPLTGTQETQYF
TGTGCCAGCTCACCCCTGACAGGGACTCAAGAGACCCAGTACTTC
>TRBJ2-7|TRBD2|TRBV29-1|-
CSVGTSGRGEQYF
TGCAGCGTTGGAACTAGCGGGAGAGGCGAGCAGTACTTC
>TRBJ1-6|-|TRBV27|-
CASSFLQYSPLHF
TGTGCCAGCAGTTTCCTCCAATATTCACCCCTCCACTTT
>TRBJ2-2|-|TRBV7-3|-
CASSLTGPLGGGELFF
TGTGCCAGCAGCTTGACGGGGCCTCTAGGTGGCGGGGAGCTGTTTTTT
>TRBJ2-1|TRBD1|TRBV9|-
CASSGTGTGFYNEQFF
TGTGCCAGCAGCGGCACCGGGACAGGGTTTTACAATGAGCAGTTCTTC
>TRBJ2-7|-|TRBV11-2|-
CASSLDSLDRYSYEQYF
TGTGCCAGCAGCTTAGATTCATTGGACAGATACTCCTACGAGCAGTACTTC
>TRBJ2-7|-|TRBV20-1|-
CSAIRVYEQYF
TGCAGTGCCATCAGGGTCTACGAGCAGTACTTC
>TRBJ1-1|-|TRBV7-3|-
CASSPRAGRTEAFF
TGTGCCAGCAGCCCCCGAGCAGGTCGGACTGAAGCTTTCTTT
>TRBJ1-3|TRBD1|TRBV28|-
CASSFFGVTGAGNTIYF
TGTGCCAGCAGTTTTTTTGGCGTGACAGGGGCTGGAAACACCATATATTTT
>TRBJ1-3|-|TRBV9|-
CASSVEIRAAGNTIYF
TGTGCCAGCAGCGTAGAAATCAGGGCTGCTGGAAACACCATATATTTT